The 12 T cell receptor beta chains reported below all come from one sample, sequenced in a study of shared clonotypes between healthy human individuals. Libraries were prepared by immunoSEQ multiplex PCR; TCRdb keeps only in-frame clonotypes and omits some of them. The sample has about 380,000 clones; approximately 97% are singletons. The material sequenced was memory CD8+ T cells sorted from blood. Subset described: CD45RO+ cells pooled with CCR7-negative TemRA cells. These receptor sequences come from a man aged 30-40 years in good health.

The CDR3 coding sequence is TGTGCCAGCAGCTTAATGGCAGGGGGCCACGAGCAGTACTTC. Residues: CASSLMAGGHEQYF. This chain links TRBV7-8 with TRBJ2-7; 8 bases are a match to TRBD1. Germline V gives CDR1 SGHVS, CDR2 FQNEAQ. Trimming removed 2 bases from V and 5 bases from J; junction bases left unmatched: 5. The CDR3 runs to 14 residues.

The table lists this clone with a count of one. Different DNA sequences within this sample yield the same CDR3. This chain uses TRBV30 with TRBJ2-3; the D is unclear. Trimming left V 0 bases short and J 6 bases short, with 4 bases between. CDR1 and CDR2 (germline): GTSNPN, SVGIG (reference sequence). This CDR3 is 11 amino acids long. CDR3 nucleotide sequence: TGTGCCTGGAGTGTCAAGGATACGCAGTATTTT. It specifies CAWSVKDTQYF.

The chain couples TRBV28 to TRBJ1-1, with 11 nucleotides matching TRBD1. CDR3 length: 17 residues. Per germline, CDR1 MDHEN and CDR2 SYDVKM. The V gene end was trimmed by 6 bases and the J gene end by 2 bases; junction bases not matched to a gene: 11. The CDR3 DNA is TGTGCCAGCAGCTACCGGACAGGGGGCGCAGGAAACACTGAAGCTTTCTTT. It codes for CASSYRTGGAGNTEAFF.

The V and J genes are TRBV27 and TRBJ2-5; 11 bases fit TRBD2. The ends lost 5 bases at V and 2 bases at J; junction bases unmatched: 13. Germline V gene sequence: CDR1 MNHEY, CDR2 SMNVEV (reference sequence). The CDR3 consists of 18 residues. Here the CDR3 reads CASSAPGLAAIAQETQYF. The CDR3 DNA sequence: TGTGCCAGCAGTGCCCCGGGACTAGCGGCTATTGCGCAAGAGACCCAGTACTTC.

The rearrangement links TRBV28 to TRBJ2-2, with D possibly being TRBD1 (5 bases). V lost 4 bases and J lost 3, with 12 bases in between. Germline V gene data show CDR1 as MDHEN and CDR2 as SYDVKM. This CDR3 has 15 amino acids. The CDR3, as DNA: TGTGCCAGCAGTTCGAGCTCAGGGTACACCGGGGAGCTGTTTTTT. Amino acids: CASSSSSGYTGELFF.

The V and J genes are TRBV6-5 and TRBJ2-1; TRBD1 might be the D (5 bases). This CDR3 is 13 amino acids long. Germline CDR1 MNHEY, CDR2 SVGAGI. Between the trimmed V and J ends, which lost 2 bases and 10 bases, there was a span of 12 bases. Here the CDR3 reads CASSYEGVSEQFF. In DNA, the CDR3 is TGTGCCAGCAGTTACGAAGGGGTGTCCGAGCAGTTCTTC.

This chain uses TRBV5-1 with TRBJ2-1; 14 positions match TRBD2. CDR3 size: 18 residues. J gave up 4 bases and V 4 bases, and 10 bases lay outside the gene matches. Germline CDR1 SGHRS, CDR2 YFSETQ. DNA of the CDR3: TGCGCCAGCAGCCCGGGACTAGCGGGAGTAGGAAATTACAATGAGCAGTTCTTC. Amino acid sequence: CASSPGLAGVGNYNEQFF. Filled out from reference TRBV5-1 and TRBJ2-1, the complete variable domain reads KAGVTQTPRYLIKTRGQQVTLSCSPISGHRSVSWYQQTPGQGLQFLFEYFSETQRNKGNFPGRFSGRQFSNSRSEMNVSTLELGDSALYLCASSPGLAGVGNYNEQFFGPGTRLTVL.

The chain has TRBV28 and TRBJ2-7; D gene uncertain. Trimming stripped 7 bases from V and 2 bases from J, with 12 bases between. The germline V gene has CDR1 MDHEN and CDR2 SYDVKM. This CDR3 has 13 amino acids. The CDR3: CASNRDTAYEQYF. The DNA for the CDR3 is TGTGCCAGCAATCGAGACACCGCCTACGAGCAGTACTTC.

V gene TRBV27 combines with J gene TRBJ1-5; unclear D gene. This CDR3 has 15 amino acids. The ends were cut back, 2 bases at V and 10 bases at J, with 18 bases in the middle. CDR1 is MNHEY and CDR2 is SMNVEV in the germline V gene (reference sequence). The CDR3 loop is CASSLRPGPGEPQHF. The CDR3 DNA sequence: TGTGCCAGCAGTTTACGACCGGGCCCGGGAGAACCCCAGCATTTT.

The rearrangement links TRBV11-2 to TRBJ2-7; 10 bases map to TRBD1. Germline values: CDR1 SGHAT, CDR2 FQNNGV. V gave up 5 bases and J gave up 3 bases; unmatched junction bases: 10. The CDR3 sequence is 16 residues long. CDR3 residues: CASSRPGQGQRYEQYF. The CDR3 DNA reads TGTGCCAGCAGCCGACCGGGACAGGGGCAGCGCTACGAGCAGTACTTC.

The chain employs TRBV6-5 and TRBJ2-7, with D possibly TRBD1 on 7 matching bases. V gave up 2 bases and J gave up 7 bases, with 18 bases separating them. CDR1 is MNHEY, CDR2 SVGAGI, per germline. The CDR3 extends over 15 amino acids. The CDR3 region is CASSYRGDSGKEQYF. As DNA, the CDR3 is TGTGCCAGCAGTTACCGCGGGGACAGTGGAAAAGAGCAGTACTTC.

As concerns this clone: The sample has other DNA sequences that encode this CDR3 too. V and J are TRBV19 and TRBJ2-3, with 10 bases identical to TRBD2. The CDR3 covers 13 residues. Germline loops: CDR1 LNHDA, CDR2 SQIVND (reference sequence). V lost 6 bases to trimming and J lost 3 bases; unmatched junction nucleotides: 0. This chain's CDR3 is CASRLAGTDTQYF. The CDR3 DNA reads TGTGCCAGTAGACTAGCGGGAACAGATACGCAGTATTTT. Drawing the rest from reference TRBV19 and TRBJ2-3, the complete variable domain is DGGITQSPKYLFRKEGQNVTLSCEQNLNHDAMYWYRQDPGQGLRLIYYSQIVNDFQKGDIAEGYSVSREKKESFPLTVTSAQKNPTAFYLCASRLAGTDTQYFGPGTRLTVL.